This T cell receptor (beta chain) originates from a study of lymphopenia after photon versus proton radiotherapy. The method was immunoSEQ multiplex PCR; TCRdb's version includes in-frame clones alone and lacks a portion of them. The sample lists 70,000 to 95,000 clones, over 70% occurring once. Overall study findings and caveats: Better survival with proton therapy was suggested as possible, not demonstrated. Proton therapy kept repertoires fairly stable, unlike photons, which gained effector/memory cells. Post-nadir diversity loss with photons came from oligoclonal expansion, particularly CD8+ Temra cells. Larger post-nadir TCR diversity loss correlated inversely with survival in deceased patients.

Trimming removed 1 base from V and 9 bases from J, with 13 bases in between. Germline V gives CDR1 SGHDT, CDR2 YYEEEE. The CDR3 is made up of 13 amino acids. As for this clone: Its antigen is unknown.

The origin of this receptor is a man aged 60 to 69 with pancreatic cancer. This chain uses TRBV5-6 with TRBJ1-1, with D possibly TRBD1 on 5 matching bases. The specimen was peripheral blood, collected from a patient treated with proton-based radiotherapy. CDR3 loop: CASSLNGRVQAFF. The CDR3 nucleotides read TGTGCCAGCAGCTTGAACGGCAGGGTCCAAGCTTTCTTT.